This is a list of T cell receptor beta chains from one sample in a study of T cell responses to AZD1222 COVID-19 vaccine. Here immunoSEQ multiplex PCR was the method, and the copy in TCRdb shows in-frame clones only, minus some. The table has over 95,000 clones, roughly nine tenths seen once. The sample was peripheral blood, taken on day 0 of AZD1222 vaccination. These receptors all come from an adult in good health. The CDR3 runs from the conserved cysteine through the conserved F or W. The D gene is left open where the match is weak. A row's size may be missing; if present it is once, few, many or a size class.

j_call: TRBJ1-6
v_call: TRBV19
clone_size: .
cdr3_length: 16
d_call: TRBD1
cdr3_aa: CASSASRTGGNSPLHF

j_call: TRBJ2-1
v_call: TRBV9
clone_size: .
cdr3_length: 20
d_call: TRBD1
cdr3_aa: CASSVVVISGQGKTYNEQFF

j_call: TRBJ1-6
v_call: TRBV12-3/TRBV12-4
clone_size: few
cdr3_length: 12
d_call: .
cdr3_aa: CASSTHRVRLHF

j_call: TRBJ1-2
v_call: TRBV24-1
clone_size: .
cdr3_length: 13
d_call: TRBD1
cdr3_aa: CATIRTGNYGYTF

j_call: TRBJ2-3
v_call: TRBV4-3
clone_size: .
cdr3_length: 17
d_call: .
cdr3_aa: CASSQELPGRGTDTQYF

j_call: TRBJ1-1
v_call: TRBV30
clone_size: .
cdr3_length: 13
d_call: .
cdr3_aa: CAWSIGVNTEAFF

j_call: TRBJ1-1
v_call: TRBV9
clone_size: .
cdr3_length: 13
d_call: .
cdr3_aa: CASSEHPNTEAFF

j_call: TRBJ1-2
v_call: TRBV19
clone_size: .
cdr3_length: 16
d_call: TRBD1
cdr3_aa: CASSRQGARAKYGYTF

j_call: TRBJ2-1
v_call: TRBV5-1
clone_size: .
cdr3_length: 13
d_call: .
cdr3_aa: CASSVDPPNEQFF

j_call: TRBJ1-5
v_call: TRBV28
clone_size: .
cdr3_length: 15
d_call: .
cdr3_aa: CASSFPAGADQPQHF

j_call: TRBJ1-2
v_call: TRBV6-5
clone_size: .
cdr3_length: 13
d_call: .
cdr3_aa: CASSKESPYGYTF

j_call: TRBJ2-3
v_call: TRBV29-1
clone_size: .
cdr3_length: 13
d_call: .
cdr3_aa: CSVEFRRTDTQYF

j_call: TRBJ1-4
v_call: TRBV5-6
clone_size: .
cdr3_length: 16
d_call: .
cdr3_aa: CASSGAKEIRGEKLFF

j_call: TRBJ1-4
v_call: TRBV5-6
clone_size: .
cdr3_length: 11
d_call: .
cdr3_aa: CASSAGSKLFF